The 21 T cell receptor beta chains below were found in one sample sequenced in a study of shared clonotypes between healthy human individuals. The repertoire was sequenced with immunoSEQ multiplex PCR; TCRdb's copy has only in-frame clones and lacks some. This table has around 1,900,000 clones, roughly 95% appearing once. Cells designated naive CD8 were CD45RO-negative and were positively selected for CCR7, with terminally differentiated effector memory CD45RA+ cells excluded. The material sequenced was naive CD8+ T cells from PBMCs. The source is a man aged 18 to 35 in good health. Some clones in this sample may be carry-over from other donors' samples.

In DNA form, the CDR3 reads TGTGCCAGCAGCTTAACCCGGACTAGCGGTTACGAGCAGTACTTC. Protein: CASSLTRTSGYEQYF. The rearrangement links TRBV4-2 to TRBJ2-7, with 10 bases matching TRBD2. The germline CDR1 and CDR2 sequences are LGHNA and YNFKEQ. V trimming: 5 bases; J trimming: 4 bases; junction bases outside the gene matches: 8. The CDR3 is 15 amino acids.

The chain carries TRBV5-1 and TRBJ1-2; 7 nucleotides line up with TRBD1. The germline gives CDR1 SGHRS, CDR2 YFSETQ. This CDR3 is built from 15 residues. J lost 2 bases, V lost 4 bases, and 8 bases had no gene match. CDR3 nucleotides: TGCGCCAGCAGCGCCCGACAGGGTTGGAACTATGGCTACACCTTC. This sequence encodes CASSARQGWNYGYTF.

V is TRBV7-9 and J is TRBJ2-1; D gene unclear. The V gene's germline CDR1 is SEHNR and CDR2 FQNEAQ (reference sequence). Trimming removed 7 bases from V and 7 bases from J, with 11 bases in between. This CDR3 region has 12 residues. Here the CDR3 DNA reads TGTGCCAGCAATACCGGTCTTAATGAGCAGTTCTTC. Amino acids: CASNTGLNEQFF.

The chain has TRBV6-1 and TRBJ2-1; possibly TRBD2 for D (5 bases). The CDR3 is 16 residues long. V was shortened by 2 bases and J by 2 bases, with 13 bases between the two germline ends. Germline V gene lookup returns CDR1 MNHNS and CDR2 SASEGT. The CDR3 region is CASSELVGVPYNEQFF. DNA for the CDR3: TGTGCCAGCAGTGAATTGGTGGGAGTGCCCTACAATGAGCAGTTCTTC.

The V and J genes are TRBV27 and TRBJ2-3; 8 bases are shared with TRBD1. This CDR3 comprises 16 residues. The junction had 11 bases not matched to a gene; V was cut back by 5 bases and J by 4 bases. CDR1 and CDR2 from the germline V gene are MNHEY and SMNVEV (reference sequence). The CDR3 region is CASSITQTRGPDTQYF. The CDR3 DNA reads TGTGCCAGCAGTATAACCCAGACCAGGGGGCCAGATACGCAGTATTTT.

This clone was seen a few times. The CDR3, as DNA: TGTGCCAGCAGCGTAGGCGTAGCTTCCGAGCAGTACTTC. It is translated as CASSVGVASEQYF. The chain couples TRBV9 to TRBJ2-7, with no clear D. This CDR3 region has 13 residues. In germline, CDR1 is SGDLS, CDR2 YYNGEE. Trimming took 0 bases from V and 6 from J, leaving 10 bases between them. Complete variable domain (other parts from reference TRBV9 and TRBJ2-7): DSGVTQTPKHLITATGQRVTLRCSPRSGDLSVYWYQQSLDQGLQFLIQYYNGEERAKGNILERFSAQQFPDLHSELNLSSLELGDSALYFCASSVGVASEQYFGPGTRLTVT.

The rearrangement uses TRBV28 and TRBJ2-7; maybe TRBD1 (5 bases). Germline V gene sequence: CDR1 MDHEN, CDR2 SYDVKM. V lost 9 bases and J lost 5, with 14 bases in between. This CDR3 contains 12 residues. Here the CDR3 DNA reads TGTGCCAGTAGAAGGGGTTTAAACGAGCAGTACTTC. Amino acids: CASRRGLNEQYF. Full variable domain (outside the CDR3, taken from reference TRBV28 and TRBJ2-7): DVKVTQSSRYLVKRTGEKVFLECVQDMDHENMFWYRQDPGLGLRLIYFSYDVKMKEKGDIPEGYSVSREKKERFSLILESASTNQTSMYLCASRRGLNEQYFGPGTRLTVT.

The chain links TRBV9 to TRBJ1-1; 10 nucleotides agree with TRBD1. The CDR3 loop spans 14 amino acids. V dropped 10 bases and J dropped 5; count of bases not matched to a gene: 11. Germline CDR1 SGDLS, CDR2 YYNGEE. CDR3 protein: CASNDRGRGTEAFF. CDR3 DNA sequence: TGTGCCTCCAACGACAGGGGGCGAGGGACTGAAGCTTTCTTT. The complete variable domain, with remaining parts taken from reference TRBV9 and TRBJ1-1, reads DSGVTQTPKHLITATGQRVTLRCSPRSGDLSVYWYQQSLDQGLQFLIQYYNGEERAKGNILERFSAQQFPDLHSELNLSSLELGDSALYFCASNDRGRGTEAFFGQGTRLTVV.

The chain is built from TRBV28 and TRBJ1-5; no firm D call. Germline loops: CDR1 MDHEN, CDR2 SYDVKM. This CDR3 is 16 amino acids long. Deletions cut 6 bases from V and 1 base from J, with 16 bases between. In DNA form, the CDR3 reads TGTGCCAGCAGGGGCGGGTGGGGAGGCAGCAATCAGCCCCAGCATTTT. Translation gives CASRGGWGGSNQPQHF.

The chain uses TRBV19 and TRBJ2-7; either TRBD1 or TRBD2 may supply D (5 bases each). CDR3 length equals 13 residues. The germline V gene encodes CDR1 LNHDA and CDR2 SQIVND (reference sequence). Trimming shortened V by 5 bases and J by 7 bases, and 15 bases separated the two germline ends. The CDR3 coding sequence is TGTGCCAGTAGTCTGGGGGAGCCGGGGGAGCAGTACTTC. Translated, it gives CASSLGEPGEQYF.

V gene TRBV4-1 combines with J gene TRBJ1-3; D gene ambiguous. The CDR3 consists of 14 residues. Trimming removed 6 bases at V and 0 bases at J, with 9 bases between. Germline V CDR1 and CDR2: MGHRA, YSYEKL. The CDR3 region is CASRDLYSGNTIYF. CDR3 coding DNA: TGCGCCAGCAGGGACCTGTACTCTGGAAACACCATATATTTT.

The gene calls are TRBV5-1 and TRBJ2-3; no clear D. The CDR3 consists of 15 residues. Per the germline V gene, CDR1 is SGHRS and CDR2 is YFSETQ. V was pared by 4 bases and J by 1 base, with 13 bases between. The CDR3 DNA reads TGCGCCAGCAGCATACGAGACCCGCGCACAGATACGCAGTATTTT. It translates to CASSIRDPRTDTQYF. Drawing the rest from reference TRBV5-1 and TRBJ2-3, the complete variable domain is KAGVTQTPRYLIKTRGQQVTLSCSPISGHRSVSWYQQTPGQGLQFLFEYFSETQRNKGNFPGRFSGRQFSNSRSEMNVSTLELGDSALYLCASSIRDPRTDTQYFGPGTRLTVL.

This chain joins TRBV6-1 and TRBJ1-1; D not resolved. Germline loops: CDR1 MNHNS, CDR2 SASEGT. Trimming shortened V by 8 bases and J by 1 base, and 11 bases separated the two germline ends. The CDR3 has 13 residues. CDR3 in amino acids: CASAGRPNTEAFF. CDR3 nucleotides: TGTGCCAGCGCGGGAAGGCCGAACACTGAAGCTTTCTTT.

The chain employs TRBV7-9 and TRBJ2-6, with a weak D call TRBD2 (6 bases). Germline loops: CDR1 SEHNR, CDR2 FQNEAQ (reference sequence). V was clipped by 0 bases and J by 2 bases, with 8 bases between them. There are 16 residues in the CDR3. CDR3 nucleotide sequence: TGTGCCAGCAGCTTAGCGAGGAGGGCTGGGGCCAACGTCCTGACTTTC. Its protein product is CASSLARRAGANVLTF.

The table lists this clone with a count of one. The chain combines TRBV19 with TRBJ2-2; D may match TRBD1 or TRBD2 (6 bases each). The V gene's germline CDR1 is LNHDA and CDR2 SQIVND (reference sequence). The CDR3 has 16 amino acids. V shed 5 bases and J shed 4 bases, with 17 bases lying between them. CDR3 coding DNA: TGTGCCAGTAGTCCCCAGGACAGAGCGGGCACCGGGGAGCTGTTTTTT. Its protein is CASSPQDRAGTGELFF. The whole variable domain, filled in from reference TRBV19 and TRBJ2-2, reads DGGITQSPKYLFRKEGQNVTLSCEQNLNHDAMYWYRQDPGQGLRLIYYSQIVNDFQKGDIAEGYSVSREKKESFPLTVTSAQKNPTAFYLCASSPQDRAGTGELFFGEGSRLTVL.

The chain recombines TRBV5-6 with TRBJ2-2, with D possibly matching TRBD2 (6 bases). The CDR3 extends over 19 amino acids. Germline-derived CDR1 and CDR2 are SGHDT and YYEEEE. V was cut by 4 bases and J by 6 bases, with 28 bases left in between. CDR3 sequence reads: CASSLNIVGLSGGAGELFF. In DNA, the CDR3 is TGTGCCAGCAGCCTAAACATCGTGGGTCTCAGCGGCGGGGCCGGGGAGCTGTTTTTT.

This chain links TRBV19 with TRBJ2-2, with 10 bases matching TRBD1. Germline V gene lookup returns CDR1 LNHDA and CDR2 SQIVND (reference sequence). The CDR3 has 13 amino acids. After removal of 10 bases from V and 6 bases from J, the junction contained 5 bases not matched to a gene. The DNA of the CDR3 is TGTGCCACCCGGGACAGGGGTCCCGGGGAGCTGTTTTTT. Amino acid sequence: CATRDRGPGELFF.

The chain employs TRBV4-1 and TRBJ2-7; 7 nucleotides align to TRBD1. The CDR3 consists of 13 residues. The germline V gene encodes CDR1 MGHRA and CDR2 YSYEKL. With V trimmed by 6 bases and J by 6 bases, 8 bases remained unmatched. DNA of the CDR3: TGCGCCAGCAGTTCGACCGACAGGGCCGAGCAGTACTTC. This codes for CASSSTDRAEQYF.

J is TRBJ2-7 and V is TRBV7-3, with 7 nucleotides matching TRBD2. The CDR3 sequence is 15 residues long. The V segment lost 2 bases and the J segment 3 bases; nucleotides outside the gene matches: 7. Germline CDR1 reads SGHTA; CDR2 reads FQGTGA. The CDR3 spells CASSLRAASGYEQYF. In DNA form, the CDR3 reads TGTGCCAGCAGCTTACGTGCGGCTAGCGGCTACGAGCAGTACTTC.

The chain recombines TRBV6-6 with TRBJ2-2; no reliable D call. V lost 2 bases and J lost 8, with 12 bases in between. CDR1 is MNHNY, CDR2 SVGAGI, per germline (reference sequence). The CDR3 length is 14 residues. The CDR3 DNA is TGTGCCAGCAGTTACCGACAAAACCTGGGGGAGCTGTTTTTT. This sequence encodes CASSYRQNLGELFF.

CDR3 residues: CASSLNGQGAPQPQHF. The CDR3 nucleotides are TGTGCCAGCAGTTTGAACGGTCAGGGGGCGCCTCAGCCCCAGCATTTT. The J gene is TRBJ1-5, the V gene TRBV27; 8 bases are a match to TRBD1. This CDR3 region has 16 residues. V was pared by 3 bases and J by 6 bases, with 10 bases of the junction left unmatched. Germline V gene data show CDR1 as MNHEY and CDR2 as SMNVEV (reference sequence).